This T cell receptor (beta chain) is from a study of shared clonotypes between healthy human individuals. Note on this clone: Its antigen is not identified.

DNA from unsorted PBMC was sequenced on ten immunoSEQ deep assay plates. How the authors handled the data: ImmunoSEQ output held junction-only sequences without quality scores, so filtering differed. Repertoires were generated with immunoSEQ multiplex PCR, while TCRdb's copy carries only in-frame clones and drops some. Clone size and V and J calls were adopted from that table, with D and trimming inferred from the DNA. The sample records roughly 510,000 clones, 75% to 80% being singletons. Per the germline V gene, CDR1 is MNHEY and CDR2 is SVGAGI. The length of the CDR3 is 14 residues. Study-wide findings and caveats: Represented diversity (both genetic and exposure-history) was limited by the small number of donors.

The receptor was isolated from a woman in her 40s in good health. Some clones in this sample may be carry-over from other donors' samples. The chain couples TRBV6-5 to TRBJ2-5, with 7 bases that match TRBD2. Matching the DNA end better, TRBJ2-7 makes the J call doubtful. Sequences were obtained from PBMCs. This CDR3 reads CASRETSEYYEQYF. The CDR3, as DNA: TGTGCCAGCAGGGAAACTAGCGAGTACTACGAGCAGTACTTC.